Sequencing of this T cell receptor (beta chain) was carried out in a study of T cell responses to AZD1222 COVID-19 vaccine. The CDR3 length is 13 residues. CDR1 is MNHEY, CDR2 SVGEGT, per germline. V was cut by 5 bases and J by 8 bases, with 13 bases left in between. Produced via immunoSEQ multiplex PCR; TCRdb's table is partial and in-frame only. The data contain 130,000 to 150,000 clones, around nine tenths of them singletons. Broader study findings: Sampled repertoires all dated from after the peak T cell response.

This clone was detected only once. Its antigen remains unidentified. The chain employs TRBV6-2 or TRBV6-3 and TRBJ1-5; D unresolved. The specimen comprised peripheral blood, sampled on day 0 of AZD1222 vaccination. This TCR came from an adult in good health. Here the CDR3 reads CASSPRTKEPQHF. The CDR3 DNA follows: TGTGCCAGCAGTCCACGGACGAAGGAGCCCCAGCATTTT.